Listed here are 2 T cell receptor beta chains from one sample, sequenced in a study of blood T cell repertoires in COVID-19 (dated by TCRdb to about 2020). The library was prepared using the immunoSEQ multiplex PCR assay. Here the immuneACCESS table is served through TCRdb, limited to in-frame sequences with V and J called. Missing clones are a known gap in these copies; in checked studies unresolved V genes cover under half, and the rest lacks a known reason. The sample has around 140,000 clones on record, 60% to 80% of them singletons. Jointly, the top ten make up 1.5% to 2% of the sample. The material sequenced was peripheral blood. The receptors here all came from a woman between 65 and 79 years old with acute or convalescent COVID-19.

DNA of the CDR3: TGTGCCAGCAGTTTATCCGGGACAGGGGTTCAGCCCCAGCATTTT. As protein: CASSLSGTGVQPQHF. The chain carries TRBV27 and TRBJ1-5; 10 bases fit TRBD1. Germline trimming cut 0 bases from V and 6 bases from J; bases unmatched to any gene: 2. This CDR3 has 15 residues. The germline gives CDR1 MNHEY, CDR2 SMNVEV (reference sequence).

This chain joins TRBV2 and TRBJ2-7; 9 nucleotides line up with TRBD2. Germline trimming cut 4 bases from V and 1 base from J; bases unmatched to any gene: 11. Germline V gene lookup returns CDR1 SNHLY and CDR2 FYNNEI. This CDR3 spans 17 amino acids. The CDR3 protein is CASSAGRGGAGSYEQYF. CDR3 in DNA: TGTGCCAGCAGTGCGGGGCGGGGGGGGGCCGGGTCCTACGAGCAGTACTTC.